The 17 T cell receptor beta chains given below trace back to one sample, sequenced in a study of radiotherapy plus CTLA-4 blockade in lung cancer. TCRdb's copy holds only in-frame clones and misses some; the assay was immunoSEQ multiplex PCR. The sample contains some 60,000 clones, less than 80% of which appear only once. Sequenced here: peripheral blood, sampled from a patient treated with radiotherapy plus ipilimumab. These receptor sequences come from a human donor with non-small cell lung cancer who had a complete response to radiotherapy plus ipilimumab.

This rearrangement joins TRBV6-1 to TRBJ2-3, with 12 bases that match TRBD1. This CDR3 spans 14 amino acids. The V gene end was trimmed by 6 bases and the J gene end by 7 bases; junction bases not matched to a gene: 5. Germline loops: CDR1 MNHNS, CDR2 SASEGT. DNA for the CDR3: TGTGCCAGCAGGGGACAGGGGGCGCAACATACGCAGTATTTT. Its translation: CASRGQGAQHTQYF.

The chain carries TRBV5-4 and TRBJ2-4; 10 bases are shared with TRBD2. Germline V CDR1 and CDR2: SGHNT, YYREEE (reference sequence). The trim removed 3 bases at V and 2 bases at J, leaving 5 bases unmatched. CDR3 length: 16 amino acids. Here the CDR3 reads CASSSRAGGPKNIQYF. The CDR3 DNA follows: TGTGCCAGCAGCTCTCGAGCGGGAGGGCCCAAAAACATTCAGTACTTC.

The genes are TRBV7-9 and TRBJ2-7, with D perhaps TRBD2 (6 bases). Germline lookup yields CDR1 SEHNR and CDR2 FQNEAQ (reference sequence). The length of the CDR3 is 15 residues. The ends were cut back, 4 bases at V and 3 bases at J, with 16 bases in the middle. CDR3 protein: CASSCRASDLYEQYV. The CDR3 region has the DNA TGTGCCAGCAGCTGCCGGGCTAGCGACCTCTACGAGCAGTACGTC.

The rearrangement links TRBV10-1 to TRBJ2-2, with a weak D call TRBD2 (7 bases). From germline, CDR1 is WNHNN and CDR2 SYGVQD (reference sequence). The V end lost 5 bases, the J end lost 0 bases, and 16 bases lay between the germline ends. The CDR3 totals 17 residues. The CDR3 sequence: CASSNTAGTTNTGELFF. Written as DNA, the CDR3 is TGCGCCAGCAGTAACACAGCGGGGACAACGAACACCGGGGAGCTGTTTTTT.

The chain has TRBV21-1 and TRBJ2-7; TRBD2, the table's D call, lacks a check against the DNA. TRBV21-1 is a pseudogene locus. The CDR3 has 15 residues. The CDR3 DNA is TGTGCCAGCAGGGAGCTAGCGACAAGCTCCTACGAGCAGTACGTC. As protein: CASRELATSSYEQYV.

This chain uses TRBV11-2 with TRBJ1-2; a weak D match, TRBD1 (5 bases). Germline CDR1 is SGHAT and CDR2 is FQNNGV. This CDR3 comprises 13 residues. Trimming removed 1 base at V and 2 bases at J, with 5 bases between. The CDR3 is CASSLAGNYGYTF. The CDR3 DNA is TGTGCCAGCAGCTTAGCAGGGAACTATGGCTACACCTTC.

This rearrangement joins TRBV2 to TRBJ2-2; TRBD1 aligns across 8 bases. This CDR3 has 15 residues. With V trimmed by 7 bases and J by 2 bases, 6 bases remained unmatched. Germline V gene data show CDR1 as SNHLY and CDR2 as FYNNEI. The CDR3 here is CASTGQGFNTGELFF. The CDR3 region has the DNA TGTGCCAGCACTGGACAGGGCTTTAACACCGGGGAGCTGTTTTTT.

This rearrangement joins TRBV6-6 to TRBJ2-7, with a possible D match to TRBD2 (6 bases). V was shortened by 0 bases and J by 6 bases, with 12 bases between the two germline ends. This CDR3 is built from 14 residues. Germline assignment: CDR1 MNHNY and CDR2 SVGAGI (reference sequence). The CDR3 is CASSYSEGGIEQYV. The CDR3 DNA reads as TGTGCCAGCAGTTACTCCGAGGGAGGAATCGAGCAGTACGTC.

This clone was seen a single time. This same CDR3 is encoded by further DNA sequences in the sample. The rearrangement uses TRBV5-1 and TRBJ2-3; TRBD1 matches 9 bases. The CDR3 is 16 amino acids. Germline lookup yields CDR1 SGHRS and CDR2 YFSETQ. Losses at the gene ends were 0 bases for V and 1 base for J; bases not matched to a gene: 3. CDR3 sequence (DNA): TGCGCCAGCAGCTTGGGGCGGACAGGGGGCACAGATACGCAGTATTTT. It translates to CASSLGRTGGTDTQYF.

The genes are TRBV30 and TRBJ1-5; 8 nucleotides match TRBD1. The J segment lost 6 bases and the V segment lost 2 bases, leaving 6 bases of the junction unmatched. The CDR3 consists of 14 residues. CDR1 GTSNPN and CDR2 SVGIG come from the germline V gene (reference sequence). In nucleotides, the CDR3 is TGTGCCTGGAGTCAAGACAGGGGTGGTCAGCCCCAGCATTTT. It yields the protein CAWSQDRGGQPQHF.

V usage is TRBV7-9 and J usage is TRBJ2-7; 7 nucleotides match TRBD1. V gave up 0 bases and J gave up 4 bases; unmatched junction bases: 6. Germline lookup yields CDR1 SEHNR and CDR2 FQNEAQ (reference sequence). This CDR3 spans 15 amino acids. The CDR3: CASSLAAGGFYEQYV. The CDR3 bases are TGTGCCAGCAGCTTAGCGGCAGGGGGTTTTTACGAGCAGTACGTC.

This chain connects TRBV19 to TRBJ2-7, with D perhaps matching TRBD1 (6 bases). The CDR3 consists of 13 residues. Germline V gene sequence: CDR1 LNHDA, CDR2 SQIVND (reference sequence). V was trimmed by 7 bases and J by 6 bases, leaving 16 bases between them. This chain's CDR3 is CASKAQGQVEQYF. CDR3 DNA sequence: TGTGCCAGTAAGGCCCAGGGGCAAGTCGAGCAGTACTTC.

This clone appeared a single time. This chain links TRBV4-1 with TRBJ1-5; 8 nucleotides agree with TRBD1. V lost 1 base, J lost 7 bases, and 3 bases stayed unmatched. There are 14 residues in the CDR3. The germline gives CDR1 MGHRA, CDR2 YSYEKL. The CDR3, as DNA: TGCGCCAGCAGCCAAGGCCACAGGGGGCAGCCCCAGCATTTT. Its protein product is CASSQGHRGQPQHF.

This clone was observed a single time. The chain combines TRBV4-3 with TRBJ2-1, with 14 bases matching TRBD2. J gave up 9 bases and V 4 bases, and 5 bases lay outside the gene matches. This CDR3 has 15 amino acids. CDR1 is LGHNA, CDR2 YSLEER, per germline. CDR3 protein: CASSLGLAGGVEQFF. The CDR3 region has the DNA TGCGCCAGCAGCCTAGGACTAGCGGGAGGAGTTGAGCAGTTCTTC.

This chain uses TRBV29-1 with TRBJ1-2, with 7 bases matching TRBD1. There are 15 residues in the CDR3. Germline assignment: CDR1 SQVTM and CDR2 ANQGSEA. The V and J ends lost 0 bases and 5 bases, in that order; junction bases with no gene match: 9. Here the CDR3 reads CSVEESWTGKYGYTF. Here the CDR3 DNA reads TGCAGCGTTGAAGAATCCTGGACAGGCAAGTATGGCTACACCTTC.

This chain joins TRBV9 and TRBJ2-1; 8 bases map to TRBD2. The CDR3 sequence is 17 residues long. With V trimmed by 0 bases and J by 0 bases, 5 bases remained unmatched. Germline V gene data show CDR1 as SGDLS and CDR2 as YYNGEE. CDR3 coding DNA: TGTGCCAGCAGCGTAGGCCTAGCGGGCCGCTCCTACAATGAGCAGTTCTTC. Its translation is CASSVGLAGRSYNEQFF.

The V gene is TRBV28, the J gene TRBJ2-3; D perhaps matches TRBD2 (6 bases). V lost 8 bases and J lost 5, with 14 bases in between. From germline, CDR1 is MDHEN and CDR2 SYDVKM. CDR3 length: 13 amino acids. CDR3 bases: TGTGCCAGCCGCGGGACCGGGCGAGATACGCAGTATTTT. As protein: CASRGTGRDTQYF.